The 4 T cell receptor beta chains below all came from one sample that was sequenced in a study of Ad26.COV2.S vaccination and SARS-CoV-2 variants. TCRdb's table, derived via immunoSEQ multiplex PCR, lists solely in-frame clones and lacks some. The table shows approximately 400,000 clones, with about four fifths occurring only once. Specified treatment: around 19 received Ad26.COV2.S at low or high dose, single or two shots; roughly five received placebo; per-sample allocation not given. Day 63 after the first injection of vaccine or placebo was the sampling time. The sample here was peripheral blood, taken in a trial of Ad26.COV2.S vaccine versus placebo. The origin of the receptors is a person aged 18 to 59 who received the Ad26.COV2.S COVID-19 vaccine or a placebo.

V gene TRBV11-2 combines with J gene TRBJ2-5; no reliable D call. V was shortened by 5 bases and J by 9 bases, with 10 bases between the two germline ends. CDR1 and CDR2 from the germline V gene are SGHAT and FQNNGV. CDR3 length: 11 amino acids. CDR3 residues: CASSQYLAQYF. The CDR3 DNA reads as TGTGCCAGCAGCCAGTACTTAGCCCAGTACTTC.

This chain uses TRBV21-1 with TRBJ2-1; the tabulated D call, TRBD1, remains unverified against the DNA. TRBV21-1 has pseudogene status. There are 15 residues in the CDR3. CDR3 bases: TGTGCCAGCAGCAAAGTCACAGGGGATAACAATGAGCAGTTCTTC. Translation gives CASSKVTGDNNEQFF.

The J gene is TRBJ1-1, the V gene TRBV9; possible D gene TRBD1, 5 bases. V was cut by 3 bases and J by 7 bases, with 22 bases left in between. CDR1 and CDR2 from the germline V gene are SGDLS and YYNGEE. There are 16 residues in the CDR3. CDR3 residues: CASSAQPGLLSGEAFF. As DNA, the CDR3 is TGTGCCAGCAGCGCCCAACCGGGACTCCTGTCCGGTGAAGCTTTCTTT.

The chain carries TRBV7-2 and TRBJ2-2; D gene ambiguous. The V gene's germline CDR1 is SGHTA and CDR2 FQGNSA. Trimming removed 5 bases at V and 0 bases at J, with 13 bases between. The CDR3 loop spans 16 amino acids. The CDR3 protein is CASSPSFPANTGELFF. In nucleotides, the CDR3 is TGTGCCAGCAGCCCCAGCTTTCCCGCGAACACCGGGGAGCTGTTTTTT.